This TCR beta chain comes out of a study of blood T cell repertoires in COVID-19. About the research overall: Material from acute and convalescent COVID-19 was sourced from the United States, Italy and Spain. In each case, the material was cDNA or gDNA derived from T cells, B-cell-depleted T cells, or PBMCs.

Methods used by the authors: Estimates of nucleated cell counts were drawn from the amplification of reference gene primers. Data came from immunoSEQ multiplex PCR; TCRdb stores just in-frame clones and leaves some out. V and J calls and clone size come straight from that table; D and trimming were deduced from the DNA. The sample lists approximately 160,000 clones; about four fifths were seen once. V lost 6 bases to trimming and J lost 1 base; unmatched junction nucleotides: 2. The CDR3 extends over 14 amino acids. Germline lookup yields CDR1 LNHDA and CDR2 SQIVND (reference sequence). This receptor was taken from a woman between 50 and 59 years old in a cohort exposed to, infected with or recovered from COVID-19 (not recorded which). The chain has TRBV19 and TRBJ2-2, with 7 positions matching TRBD1. Source material: PBMCs or T cells enriched from blood (not recorded which). DNA for the CDR3: TGTGCCAGTAGAAACAGGGGGAACACCGGGGAGCTGTTTTTT. Translating gives CASRNRGNTGELFF.